A single sample is the source of the 15 T cell receptor beta chains below, sequenced in a study of blood T cell repertoires in COVID-19. Sequencing was performed with immunoSEQ multiplex PCR; in TCRdb, only in-frame clones are kept and a portion is missing. The sample holds 370,000 or so clones, roughly four fifths seen once. Sequencing was done on a sample of peripheral blood. These receptors all stem from a human donor with acute or convalescent COVID-19. The donor label of this sample is uncertain.

The V call is TRBV29-1, the J call TRBJ2-1; 11 nucleotides match TRBD2. The CDR3 length is 14 residues. With V trimmed by 2 bases and J by 8 bases, 5 bases remained unmatched. Germline V gene lookup returns CDR1 SQVTM and CDR2 ANQGSEA. This CDR3 is CSVEKTSGKDEQFF. As DNA, the CDR3 is TGCAGCGTTGAAAAGACTAGCGGGAAAGATGAGCAGTTCTTC.

The chain uses TRBV30 and TRBJ1-1; 12 bases are shared with TRBD1. CDR1 and CDR2 from the germline V gene are GTSNPN and SVGIG (reference sequence). This CDR3 comprises 14 residues. The CDR3 here is CARGQGAGGTEAFF. The CDR3, as DNA: TGTGCTCGGGGACAGGGGGCGGGAGGGACTGAAGCTTTCTTT.

The rearrangement uses TRBV10-3 and TRBJ1-1, with D unresolved. Germline V CDR1 and CDR2: ENHRY, SYGVKD. The CDR3 is 12 residues long. V was trimmed by 10 bases and J by 0 bases, leaving 9 bases between them. CDR3 residues: CATMGVNTEAFF. The CDR3 coding sequence is TGTGCCACCATGGGAGTGAACACTGAAGCTTTCTTT.

The chain has TRBV6-6 and TRBJ2-3, with 8 bases matching TRBD2. The length of the CDR3 is 15 residues. Germline CDR1 MNHNY, CDR2 SVGAGI (reference sequence). Unmatched junction bases numbered 7, after V lost 6 bases and J lost 2 bases. The CDR3 reads CASSLSGRATDTQYF. CDR3 bases: TGTGCCAGCAGCCTCAGCGGGAGAGCCACAGATACGCAGTATTTT.

This chain connects TRBV15 to TRBJ2-7, with 7 bases matching TRBD1. Germline CDR1 and CDR2: LNHNV and YYDKDF (reference sequence). The CDR3 runs 15 residues. V was clipped by 5 bases and J by 3 bases; unmatched bases: 10. In DNA, the CDR3 is TGTGCCACCAGCGGTAGTTTGGGACAGAACTACGAGCAGTACTTC. As protein: CATSGSLGQNYEQYF.

This chain connects TRBV5-1 to TRBJ1-3; TRBD1 agrees at 12 bases. The V and J ends lost 4 bases and 2 bases, in that order; junction bases with no gene match: 7. Germline V CDR1 and CDR2: SGHRS, YFSETQ. The CDR3 totals 17 residues. This CDR3 is CASSLPGTGGPGNTIYF. The CDR3 region has the DNA TGCGCCAGCAGCCTGCCCGGGACAGGGGGCCCTGGAAACACCATATATTTT.

Only one count was recorded for this clone. The rearrangement uses TRBV18 and TRBJ2-2; possible D gene TRBD1, 6 bases. Germline loops: CDR1 KGHSH, CDR2 LQKENI. The CDR3 is 14 residues long. Trimming left V 4 bases short and J 3 bases short, with 9 bases between. The CDR3 DNA reads TGTGCCAGCTCACTATACAGGGACACCGGGGAGCTGTTTTTT. Amino acid sequence: CASSLYRDTGELFF. The whole variable domain, remainder taken from reference TRBV18 and TRBJ2-2, is NAGVMQNPRHLVRRRGQEARLRCSPMKGHSHVYWYRQLPEEGLKFMVYLQKENIIDESGMPKERFSAEFPKEGPSILRIQQVVRGDSAAYFCASSLYRDTGELFFGEGSRLTVL.

The CDR3 sequence is CASSYPPGQGISYEQYF. The CDR3 bases are TGTGCCAGCAGTTATCCCCCTGGACAGGGAATATCTTACGAGCAGTACTTC. V is TRBV28 and J is TRBJ2-7; TRBD1 matches 8 bases. Germline lookup yields CDR1 MDHEN and CDR2 SYDVKM. This CDR3 is 17 amino acids long. Trimming at V came to 4 bases and at J to 4 bases, leaving 15 bases not matched to a gene.

The chain combines TRBV18 with TRBJ1-4, with TRBD1 matching 7 bases. V lost 4 bases, J lost 8 bases, and 10 bases stayed unmatched. CDR3 length equals 15 residues. CDR1 and CDR2 (germline): KGHSH, LQKENI. The CDR3 sequence: CASSHHRGGEEKLFF. CDR3 nucleotide sequence: TGTGCCAGCTCACACCACAGGGGAGGAGAAGAAAAACTGTTTTTT.

The DNA of the CDR3 is TGTGCCAGCAGCTTCCGGGGTAATCAGCCCCAGCATTTT. Translating it yields CASSFRGNQPQHF. V is TRBV7-6 and J is TRBJ1-5; no reliable D call. Trimming took 3 bases from V and 4 from J, leaving 7 bases between them. This CDR3 is 13 amino acids long. Germline CDR1 reads SGHVS; CDR2 reads FNYEAQ.

This clone was detected once. V gene TRBV6-4 combines with J gene TRBJ1-1; D perhaps matches TRBD1 (5 bases). Between the trimmed V and J ends, which lost 5 bases and 0 bases, there was a span of 13 bases. The CDR3 extends over 15 amino acids. Germline CDR1 is MRHNA and CDR2 is SNTAGT. CDR3 loop: CASSLTALVNTEAFF. The CDR3 coding sequence is TGTGCCAGCAGTTTGACAGCCTTAGTGAACACTGAAGCTTTCTTT.

The chain links TRBV3-1 (or the pseudogene TRBV3-2) to TRBJ1-2, with 9 bases matching TRBD1. The germline gives CDR1 LGHDT, CDR2 YNNKEL (reference sequence). This CDR3 is built from 15 residues. Germline trimming cut 6 bases from V and 5 bases from J; bases unmatched to any gene: 10. The CDR3 DNA follows: TGTGCCAGCAGAGGTACCGGGACAGGGCATTATGGCTACACCTTC. Protein product: CASRGTGTGHYGYTF.

The J gene is TRBJ2-2, the V gene TRBV3-1 (or the pseudogene TRBV3-2), with TRBD2 matching over 9 bases. The germline CDR1 and CDR2 sequences are LGHDT and YNNKEL (reference sequence). V was clipped by 4 bases and J by 5 bases; unmatched bases: 14. The CDR3 consists of 18 residues. The CDR3 sequence: CASSRPLVSLAGTGELFF. The DNA for the CDR3 is TGTGCCAGCAGCCGACCTCTTGTTAGTCTAGCGGGGACCGGGGAGCTGTTTTTT.

The gene calls are TRBV19 and TRBJ2-1; D is uncertain. This CDR3 region has 14 residues. Germline-derived CDR1 and CDR2 are LNHDA and SQIVND (reference sequence). The germline V and J ends were trimmed by 0 bases and 9 bases, with 12 bases remaining between them. The CDR3 spells CASSIDSLSREQFF. The CDR3, as DNA: TGTGCCAGTAGTATAGACTCCCTAAGCCGTGAGCAGTTCTTC.

This clone came up a few times. The rearrangement links TRBV7-9 to TRBJ2-7, with D perhaps matching TRBD1 (6 bases). Germline V CDR1 and CDR2: SEHNR, FQNEAQ (reference sequence). The CDR3 spans 13 residues. V shed 6 bases and J shed 4 bases, with 13 bases lying between them. The CDR3 coding sequence is TGTGCCAGCAGTTACCGGGACACGTACGAGCAGTACTTC. Residues: CASSYRDTYEQYF.